Below are 15 T cell receptor beta chains sequenced from a single sample in a study of T cells expressing NK-cell markers. TCRdb reworked the 5' RACE reads into one entry per CDR3 protein, no DNA. The repertoire table contains a few hundred thousand distinct CDR3 sequences. Material: blood T cells: a sorted CD56 or NKG2C T cell subset, CD4+ or CD8+ T cells, or bulk PBMC T cells (not recorded which). The source of these receptors is a woman aged 45-65 years in good health.

The CDR3 loop is CASSLAAGITEAFF. The rearrangement uses TRBV5-6 and TRBJ1-1. The V gene's germline CDR1 is SGHDT and CDR2 YYEEEE. CDR3 length equals 14 residues.

The chain links TRBV4-1 to TRBJ2-1; absent DNA, TCRdb's TRBD2 call cannot be checked. The germline gives CDR1 MGHRA, CDR2 YSYEKL. The CDR3 consists of 16 residues. The CDR3 protein is CASSQGGTYSYNEQFF.

This chain links TRBV7-7 with TRBJ2-2; TCRdb proposes TRBD2, but this gene call is untestable without DNA. In germline, CDR1 is SSHAT, CDR2 FNYEAQ (reference sequence). The CDR3 sequence is 19 residues long. This CDR3 reads CASSTRLVPGVQDTGELFF.

The chain employs TRBV5-1 and TRBJ2-1; TCRdb gives TRBD1 as the D gene, but with no DNA this cannot be confirmed. Looked up from germline, CDR1 is SGHRS and CDR2 is YFSETQ. The length of the CDR3 is 14 residues. CDR3 region: CASSYPREPNEQFF.

The chain joins TRBV11-2 to TRBJ2-1; there is no DNA to check the TCRdb D call of TRBD1. The length of the CDR3 is 15 residues. CDR1 and CDR2 (germline): SGHAT, FQNNGV. CDR3 sequence: CASSLVTGLNNEQFF.

The chain employs TRBV20-1 and TRBJ2-6; absent DNA, TCRdb's TRBD1 call cannot be checked. CDR1 and CDR2 from the germline V gene are DFQATT and SNEGSKA (reference sequence). The CDR3 is made up of 20 amino acids. Here the CDR3 reads CSARGLPVDRTFSGANVLTF.

This rearrangement joins TRBV6-5 to TRBJ1-2; the TCRdb D gene call, TRBD1, has no DNA to confirm it. Germline CDR1 is MNHEY and CDR2 is SVGAGI. The CDR3 consists of 16 residues. CDR3 residues: CASSYVRTGGGYGYTF.

The chain uses TRBV29-1 and TRBJ1-3. Germline values: CDR1 SQVTM, CDR2 ANQGSEA. The CDR3 loop spans 11 amino acids. The CDR3: CSVRHGNTIYF. Complete variable domain (other parts from reference TRBV29-1 and TRBJ1-3): SAVISQKPSRDICQRGTSLTIQCQVDSQVTMMFWYRQQPGQSLTLIATANQGSEATYESGFVIDKFPISRPNLTFSTLTVSNMSPEDSSIYLCSVRHGNTIYFGEGSWLTVV.

The V call is TRBV5-1, the J call TRBJ1-1; TCRdb's D call, TRBD1, is unchecked because there is no DNA. This CDR3 spans 13 amino acids. Germline CDR1 SGHRS, CDR2 YFSETQ. The CDR3 spells CASSSWTDMEAFF.

CDR3 sequence: CSVQQGRSEAFF. The V call is TRBV29-1, the J call TRBJ1-1; as DNA is missing, the TRBD1 call by TCRdb cannot be tested. The V gene's germline CDR1 is SQVTM and CDR2 ANQGSEA. The CDR3 runs 12 residues. The complete variable domain, with remaining parts taken from reference TRBV29-1 and TRBJ1-1, reads SAVISQKPSRDICQRGTSLTIQCQVDSQVTMMFWYRQQPGQSLTLIATANQGSEATYESGFVIDKFPISRPNLTFSTLTVSNMSPEDSSIYLCSVQQGRSEAFFGQGTRLTVV.

The chain couples TRBV29-1 to TRBJ1-5. The germline V gene has CDR1 SQVTM and CDR2 ANQGSEA. This CDR3 is built from 14 residues. The CDR3 loop reads CSVEERGSNQPQHF. Complete variable domain (other parts from reference TRBV29-1 and TRBJ1-5): SAVISQKPSRDICQRGTSLTIQCQVDSQVTMMFWYRQQPGQSLTLIATANQGSEATYESGFVIDKFPISRPNLTFSTLTVSNMSPEDSSIYLCSVEERGSNQPQHFGDGTRLSIL.

V usage is TRBV5-1 and J usage is TRBJ2-7; with no DNA, the TCRdb D assignment of TRBD2 cannot be verified. The germline V gene has CDR1 SGHRS and CDR2 YFSETQ. The CDR3 sequence is 15 residues long. The CDR3 protein is CASSLEAGVFYEQYF.

This CDR3 reads CSARGHGRLGERTDTQYF. The chain carries TRBV20-1 and TRBJ2-3; without DNA, the TCRdb call of TRBD2 cannot be checked. This CDR3 region has 18 residues. Germline CDR1 DFQATT, CDR2 SNEGSKA (reference sequence).

This chain connects TRBV5-1 to TRBJ2-5; TCRdb's D gene call, TRBD2, goes unchecked for lack of DNA. This CDR3 comprises 16 residues. CDR1 and CDR2 (germline): SGHRS, YFSETQ. CDR3 in amino acids: CASSSSRDWRQETQYF.

The J gene is TRBJ2-7, the V gene TRBV24-1; TCRdb proposes TRBD2, but this gene call is untestable without DNA. The germline V gene has CDR1 KGHDR and CDR2 SFDVKD. This CDR3 has 11 residues. CDR3 in amino acids: CATSAAGEQYF.